Here is one T cell receptor beta chain with its context. Antigen unknown. These data come from a study of cytomegalovirus exposure and HLA in healthy donors. Study-wide points: According to a later analysis, TCR clusters from the first cohort tended to co-occur in the 120 or so validation repertoires. Cytomegalovirus-associated status was assigned to approximately 160 TCR beta chains. In vitro experiments confirmed that three CMV-associated chains were specific for CMV antigens.

Germline V gene lookup returns CDR1 SEHNR and CDR2 FQNEAQ (reference sequence). With 0 bases removed from V and 2 bases from J, the gap between germline ends came to 15 bases. The CDR3 is 17 residues long. From the 120-subject validation cohort, which was separate from the roughly 670-subject first cohort, the donors were drawn. Only in-frame clones appear in the TCRdb table, and some are missing; sequencing was by immunoSEQ multiplex PCR. The sample yields 120,000 to 150,000 clones, more than 85% seen once. This TCR derives from a man younger than 35 in good health and CMV-seropositive. The chain carries TRBV7-9 and TRBJ2-3, with D tentatively TRBD1 (6 bases). Material: PBMCs. CDR3 loop: CASSLATRQDITDTQYF. In nucleotides, the CDR3 is TGTGCCAGCAGCTTAGCTACTAGACAGGATATCACAGATACGCAGTATTTT. The full variable domain, with the rest looked up from reference TRBV7-9 and TRBJ2-3, is DTGVSQNPRHKITKRGQNVTFRCDPISEHNRLYWYRQTLGQGPEFLTYFQNEAQLEKSRLLSDRFSAERPKGSFSTLEIQRTEQGDSAMYLCASSLATRQDITDTQYFGPGTRLTVL.